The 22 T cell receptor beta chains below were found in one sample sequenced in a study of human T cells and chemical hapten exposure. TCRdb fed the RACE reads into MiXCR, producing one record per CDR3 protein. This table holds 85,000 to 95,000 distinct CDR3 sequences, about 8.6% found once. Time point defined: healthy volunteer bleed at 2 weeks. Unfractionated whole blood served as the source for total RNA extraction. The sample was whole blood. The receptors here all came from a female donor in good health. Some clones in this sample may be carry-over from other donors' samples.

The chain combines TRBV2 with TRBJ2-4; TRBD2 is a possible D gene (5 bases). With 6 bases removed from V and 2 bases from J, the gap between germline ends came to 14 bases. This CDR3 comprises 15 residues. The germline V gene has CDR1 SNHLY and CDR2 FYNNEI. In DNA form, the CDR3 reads TGTGCCAGCAGGACACCCGACTACCCCAAAAACATTCAGTACTTC. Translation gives CASRTPDYPKNIQYF.

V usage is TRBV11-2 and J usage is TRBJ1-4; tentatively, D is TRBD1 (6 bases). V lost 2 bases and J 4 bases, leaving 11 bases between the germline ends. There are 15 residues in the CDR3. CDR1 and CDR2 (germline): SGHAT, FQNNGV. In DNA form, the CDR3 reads TGTGCCAGCAGCTTAAGAGGGGGATTTAATGAAAAACTGTTTTTT. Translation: CASSLRGGFNEKLFF.

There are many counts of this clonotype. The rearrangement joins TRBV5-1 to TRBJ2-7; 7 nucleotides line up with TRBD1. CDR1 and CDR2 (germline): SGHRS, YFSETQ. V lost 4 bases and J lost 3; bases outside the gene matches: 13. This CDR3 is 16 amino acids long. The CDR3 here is CASSPGQPASFYEQYF. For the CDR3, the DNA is TGCGCCAGCAGCCCGGGACAGCCAGCCTCCTTCTACGAGCAGTACTTC. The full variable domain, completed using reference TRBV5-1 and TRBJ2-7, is KAGVTQTPRYLIKTRGQQVTLSCSPISGHRSVSWYQQTPGQGLQFLFEYFSETQRNKGNFPGRFSGRQFSNSRSEMNVSTLELGDSALYLCASSPGQPASFYEQYFGPGTRLTVT.

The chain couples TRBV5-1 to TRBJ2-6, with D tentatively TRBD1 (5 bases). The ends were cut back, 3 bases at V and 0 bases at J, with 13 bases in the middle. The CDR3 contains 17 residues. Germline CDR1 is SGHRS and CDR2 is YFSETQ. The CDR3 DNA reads TGCGCCAGCAGCTGGGGCCTTTCTAGCTCTGGGGCCAACGTCCTGACTTTC. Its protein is CASSWGLSSSGANVLTF. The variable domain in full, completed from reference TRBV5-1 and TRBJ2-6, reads KAGVTQTPRYLIKTRGQQVTLSCSPISGHRSVSWYQQTPGQGLQFLFEYFSETQRNKGNFPGRFSGRQFSNSRSEMNVSTLELGDSALYLCASSWGLSSSGANVLTFGAGSRLTVL.

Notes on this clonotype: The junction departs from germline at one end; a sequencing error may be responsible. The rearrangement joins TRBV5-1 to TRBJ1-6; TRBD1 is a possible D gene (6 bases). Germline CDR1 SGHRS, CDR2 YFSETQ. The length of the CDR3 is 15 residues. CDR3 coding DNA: TGCGCCAGCAGCTCTGAGGGGGACATCCGATCACCCCTCCGCTTT. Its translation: CASSSEGDIRSPLRF. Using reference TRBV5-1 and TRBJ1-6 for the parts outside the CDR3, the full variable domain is KAGVTQTPRYLIKTRGQQVTLSCSPISGHRSVSWYQQTPGQGLQFLFEYFSETQRNKGNFPGRFSGRQFSNSRSEMNVSTLELGDSALYLCASSSEGDIRSPLRFGNGTRLTVT.

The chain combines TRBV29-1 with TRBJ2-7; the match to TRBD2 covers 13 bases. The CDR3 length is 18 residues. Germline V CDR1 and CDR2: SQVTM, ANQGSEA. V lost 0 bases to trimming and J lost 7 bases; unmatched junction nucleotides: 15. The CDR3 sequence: CSVEEDRPGLAGALEQYF. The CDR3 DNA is TGCAGCGTTGAAGAAGATAGGCCCGGACTAGCGGGAGCTCTGGAGCAGTACTTC.

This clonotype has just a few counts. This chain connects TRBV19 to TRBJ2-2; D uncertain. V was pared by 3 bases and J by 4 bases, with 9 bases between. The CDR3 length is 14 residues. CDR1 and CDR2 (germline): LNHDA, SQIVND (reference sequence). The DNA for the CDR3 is TGTGCCAGTAGTATTGGGGTTCGCACCGGGGAGCTGTTTTTT. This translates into CASSIGVRTGELFF.

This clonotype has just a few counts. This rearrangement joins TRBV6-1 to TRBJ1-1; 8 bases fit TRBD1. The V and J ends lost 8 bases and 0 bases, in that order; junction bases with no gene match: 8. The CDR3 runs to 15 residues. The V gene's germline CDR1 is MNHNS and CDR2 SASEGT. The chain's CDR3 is CASWEQGGMNTEAFF. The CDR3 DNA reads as TGTGCCAGCTGGGAACAGGGGGGGATGAACACTGAAGCTTTCTTT.

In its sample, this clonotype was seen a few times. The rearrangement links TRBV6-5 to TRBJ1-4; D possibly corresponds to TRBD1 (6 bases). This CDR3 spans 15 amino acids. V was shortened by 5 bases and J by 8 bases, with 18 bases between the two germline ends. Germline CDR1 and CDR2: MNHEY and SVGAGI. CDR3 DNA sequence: TGTGCCAGCAGTCCACGGGGGGCCGGTGGAGAAAAACTGTTTTTT. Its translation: CASSPRGAGGEKLFF.

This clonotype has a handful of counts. The CDR3, as DNA: TGCAGCGTTAGTCTGAGGATGGGGAACACTGAAGCTTTCTTT. The encoded protein is CSVSLRMGNTEAFF. V usage is TRBV29-1 and J usage is TRBJ1-1; D unclear. V lost 5 bases and J lost 1, with 14 bases in between. Germline values: CDR1 SQVTM, CDR2 ANQGSEA. The CDR3 has 14 amino acids.

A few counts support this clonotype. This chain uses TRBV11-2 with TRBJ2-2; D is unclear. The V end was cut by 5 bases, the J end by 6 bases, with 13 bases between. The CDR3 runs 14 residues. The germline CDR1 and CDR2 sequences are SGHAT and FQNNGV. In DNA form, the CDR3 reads TGTGCCAGCAGCCTGACCGTTCCCGCCGGGGAGCTGTTTTTT. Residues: CASSLTVPAGELFF. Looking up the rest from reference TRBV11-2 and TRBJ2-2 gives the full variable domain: EAGVAQSPRYKIIEKRQSVAFWCNPISGHATLYWYQQILGQGPKLLIQFQNNGVVDDSQLPKDRFSAERLKGVDSTLKIQPAKLEDSAVYLCASSLTVPAGELFFGEGSRLTVL.

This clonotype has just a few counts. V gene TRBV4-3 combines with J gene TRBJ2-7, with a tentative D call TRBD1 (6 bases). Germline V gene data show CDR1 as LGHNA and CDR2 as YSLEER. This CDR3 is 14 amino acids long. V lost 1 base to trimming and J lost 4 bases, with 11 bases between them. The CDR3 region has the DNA TGCGCCAGCAGCCAAGGACAGGCCCTGTACGAGCAGTACTTC. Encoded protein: CASSQGQALYEQYF.

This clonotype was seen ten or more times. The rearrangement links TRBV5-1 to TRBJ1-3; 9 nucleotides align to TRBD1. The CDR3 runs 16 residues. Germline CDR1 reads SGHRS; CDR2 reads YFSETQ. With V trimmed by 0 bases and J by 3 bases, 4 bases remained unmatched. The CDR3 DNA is TGCGCCAGCAGCTTGGGGGACAGGGTGATTGGAAACACCATATATTTT. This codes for CASSLGDRVIGNTIYF.

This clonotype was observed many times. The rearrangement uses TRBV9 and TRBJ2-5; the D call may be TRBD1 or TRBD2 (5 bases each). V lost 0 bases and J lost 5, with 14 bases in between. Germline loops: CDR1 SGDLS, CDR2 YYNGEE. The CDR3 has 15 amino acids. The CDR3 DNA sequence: TGTGCCAGCAGCGTAGCCTCAGGGCGAGGGGAGACCCAGTACTTC. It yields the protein CASSVASGRGETQYF.

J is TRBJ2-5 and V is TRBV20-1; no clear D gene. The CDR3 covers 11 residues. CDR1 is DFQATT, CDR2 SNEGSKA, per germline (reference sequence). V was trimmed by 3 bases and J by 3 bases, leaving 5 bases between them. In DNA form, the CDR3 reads TGCAGTGCTAGCCGGGAAGAGACCCAGTACTTC. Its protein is CSASREETQYF.

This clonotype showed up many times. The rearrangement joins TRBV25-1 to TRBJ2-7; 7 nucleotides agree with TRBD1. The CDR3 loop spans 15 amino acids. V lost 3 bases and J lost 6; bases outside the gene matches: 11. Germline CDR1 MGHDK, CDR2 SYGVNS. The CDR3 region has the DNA TGTGCCAGCAGTGAGATGACAGGGCTTCCGTCCGAGCAGTACTTC. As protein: CASSEMTGLPSEQYF.

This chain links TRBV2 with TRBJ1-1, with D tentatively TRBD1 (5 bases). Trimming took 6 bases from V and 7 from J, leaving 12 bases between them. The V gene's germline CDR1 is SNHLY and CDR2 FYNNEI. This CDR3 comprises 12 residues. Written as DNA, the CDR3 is TGTGCCAGCAGACGGGGGGGAGGTGAAGCTTTCTTT. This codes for CASRRGGGEAFF.

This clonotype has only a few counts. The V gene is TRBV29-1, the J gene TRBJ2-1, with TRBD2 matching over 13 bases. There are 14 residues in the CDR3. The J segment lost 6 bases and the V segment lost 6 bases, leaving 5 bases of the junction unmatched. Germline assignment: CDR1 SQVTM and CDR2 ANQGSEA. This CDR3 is CSVEGLAGPNEQFF. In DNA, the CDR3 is TGCAGCGTAGAGGGACTAGCGGGACCCAATGAGCAGTTCTTC.

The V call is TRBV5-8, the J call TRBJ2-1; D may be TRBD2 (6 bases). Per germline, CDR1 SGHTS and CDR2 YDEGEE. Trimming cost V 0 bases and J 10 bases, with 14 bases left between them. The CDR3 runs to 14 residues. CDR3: CASSLGLGSGEQFF. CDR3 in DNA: TGTGCCAGCAGCTTGGGACTAGGTTCGGGAGAGCAGTTCTTC.

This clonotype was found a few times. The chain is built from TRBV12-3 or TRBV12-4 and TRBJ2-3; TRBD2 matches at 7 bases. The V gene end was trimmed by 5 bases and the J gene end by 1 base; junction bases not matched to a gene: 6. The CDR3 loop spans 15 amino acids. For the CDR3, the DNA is TGTGCCAGCAGTCCGGGACTACGGGGCACAGATACGCAGTATTTT. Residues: CASSPGLRGTDTQYF.

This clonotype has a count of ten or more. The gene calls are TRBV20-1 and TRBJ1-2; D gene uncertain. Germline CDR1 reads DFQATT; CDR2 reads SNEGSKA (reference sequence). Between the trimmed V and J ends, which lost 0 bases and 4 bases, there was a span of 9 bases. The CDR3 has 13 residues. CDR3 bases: TGCAGTGCTAGAGACAGGAGTCGCTATGGCTACACCTTC. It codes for CSARDRSRYGYTF.

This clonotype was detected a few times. CDR3: CASSLGGGDEQYF. The CDR3 coding sequence is TGTGCCAGTAGTTTAGGGGGGGGCGACGAGCAGTACTTC. The chain combines TRBV19 with TRBJ2-7, with D tentatively TRBD2 (7 bases). CDR1 LNHDA and CDR2 SQIVND come from the germline V gene (reference sequence). The CDR3 runs to 13 residues. Between the trimmed V and J ends, which lost 5 bases and 5 bases, there was a span of 13 bases.